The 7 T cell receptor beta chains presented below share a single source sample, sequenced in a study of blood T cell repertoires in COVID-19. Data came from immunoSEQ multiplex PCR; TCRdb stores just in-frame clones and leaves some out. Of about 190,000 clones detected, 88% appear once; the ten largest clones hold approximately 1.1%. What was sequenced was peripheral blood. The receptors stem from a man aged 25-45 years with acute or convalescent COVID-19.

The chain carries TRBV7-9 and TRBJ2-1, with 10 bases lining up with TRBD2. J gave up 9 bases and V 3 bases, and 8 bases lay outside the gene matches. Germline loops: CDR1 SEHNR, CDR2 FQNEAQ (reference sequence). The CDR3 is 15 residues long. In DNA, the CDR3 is TGTGCCAGCAGCTTTTTACTTAGCGGGAGGCCTGAGCAGTTCTTC. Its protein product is CASSFLLSGRPEQFF.

Here the CDR3 reads CASSQGLKETQYF. As DNA, the CDR3 is TGTGCCAGCAGCCAGGGGCTGAAAGAGACCCAGTACTTC. The V and J genes are TRBV6-5 and TRBJ2-5; TRBD1 might be the D (6 bases). Germline CDR1 is MNHEY and CDR2 is SVGAGI. Between the trimmed V and J ends, which lost 6 bases and 3 bases, there was a span of 11 bases. The CDR3 has 13 amino acids.

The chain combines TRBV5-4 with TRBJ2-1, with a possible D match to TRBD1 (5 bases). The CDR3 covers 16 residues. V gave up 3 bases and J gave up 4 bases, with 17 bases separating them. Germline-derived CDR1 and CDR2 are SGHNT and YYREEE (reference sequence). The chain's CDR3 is CASSSGSGMGYNEQFF. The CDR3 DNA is TGTGCCAGCAGCTCTGGTTCAGGGATGGGATACAATGAGCAGTTCTTC.

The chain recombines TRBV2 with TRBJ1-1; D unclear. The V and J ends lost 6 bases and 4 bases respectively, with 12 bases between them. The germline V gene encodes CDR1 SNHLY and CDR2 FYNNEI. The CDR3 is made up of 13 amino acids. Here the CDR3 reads CASRPLGSTEAFF. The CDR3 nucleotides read TGTGCCAGCAGGCCCCTTGGGAGCACTGAAGCTTTCTTT.

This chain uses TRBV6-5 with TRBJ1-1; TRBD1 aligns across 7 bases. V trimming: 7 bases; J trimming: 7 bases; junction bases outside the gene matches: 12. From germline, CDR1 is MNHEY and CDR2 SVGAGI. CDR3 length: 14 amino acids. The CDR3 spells CASIRGIGTVEAFF. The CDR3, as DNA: TGTGCCAGCATAAGGGGGATCGGGACAGTTGAAGCTTTCTTT.

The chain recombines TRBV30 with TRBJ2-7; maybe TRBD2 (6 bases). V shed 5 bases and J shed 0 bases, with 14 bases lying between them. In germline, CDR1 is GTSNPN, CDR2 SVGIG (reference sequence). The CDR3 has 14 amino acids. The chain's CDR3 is CAWDPGLNSYEQYF. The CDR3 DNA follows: TGTGCCTGGGACCCGGGACTGAACTCCTACGAGCAGTACTTC.

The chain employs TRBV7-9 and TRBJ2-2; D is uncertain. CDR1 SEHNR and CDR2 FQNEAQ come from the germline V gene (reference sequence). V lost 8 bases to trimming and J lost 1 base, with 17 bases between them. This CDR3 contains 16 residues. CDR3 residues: CASAYTVVQNTGELFF. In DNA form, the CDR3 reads TGTGCCAGCGCATATACGGTGGTCCAGAACACCGGGGAGCTGTTTTTT.